This TCR beta chain appears in the sequencing data of a study of blood T cell repertoires in COVID-19. Study background: Nucleic acid was either cDNA or gDNA, and it came from T cells, B-cell-depleted T cells, or PBMCs.

CDR1 and CDR2 (germline): SGHAT, FQNNGV. This CDR3 region has 17 residues. With 1 base clipped from V and 6 bases from J, the junction kept 9 bases outside the gene matches. Using immunoSEQ multiplex PCR, the repertoire was profiled, and TCRdb retains in-frame clones only, with some absent. The repertoire holds 350,000 to 400,000 clones, with 90% as singletons. The chain carries TRBV11-2 and TRBJ1-4; 9 bases are shared with TRBD1. The TCR originated in a man aged 18 to 30 with active or convalescent COVID-19. The sequencing input was peripheral blood. CDR3 DNA sequence: TGTGCCAGCAGCTTAGGCCGGGGGGGACAGGGTGATGAAAAACTGTTTTTT. The encoded protein is CASSLGRGGQGDEKLFF.